A single sample gave rise to the 6 T cell receptor beta chains below, sequenced in a study of blood T cell repertoires in COVID-19. Profiled with immunoSEQ multiplex PCR; TCRdb holds only in-frame clones, not every one. The sample carries fewer than 350,000 clones, about 93% recorded once. The sequenced sample consisted of peripheral blood. These receptors all come from a woman aged 30 to 39 with COVID-19, enrolled during active disease.

The V call is TRBV19, the J call TRBJ2-1, with 10 positions matching TRBD2. V was clipped by 11 bases and J by 0 bases; unmatched bases: 16. Looked up from germline, CDR1 is LNHDA and CDR2 is SQIVND (reference sequence). The CDR3 spans 18 residues. The CDR3 region has the DNA TGTGCCTCCACGCGCCGGCTAGCGGGAGCGAGCTCCTACAATGAGCAGTTCTTC. It translates to CASTRRLAGASSYNEQFF.

V and J are TRBV6-2 or TRBV6-3 and TRBJ1-1, with no clear D. CDR1 MNHEY and CDR2 SVGEGT come from the germline V gene. V was clipped by 0 bases and J by 5 bases, with 13 bases between them. CDR3 size: 15 residues. CDR3 DNA: TGTGCCAGCAGTTACTCGAAGGGAGTCGGTACTGAAGCTTTCTTT. Translation: CASSYSKGVGTEAFF.

The genes are TRBV3-1 (or the pseudogene TRBV3-2) and TRBJ2-5; D gene unclear. The CDR3 sequence is 12 residues long. Germline CDR1 and CDR2: LGHDT and YNNKEL (reference sequence). The V end lost 6 bases, the J end lost 2 bases, and 7 bases lay between the germline ends. The CDR3 sequence is CASRQTQETQYF. Written as DNA, the CDR3 is TGTGCCAGCAGGCAGACTCAAGAGACCCAGTACTTC.

The chain has TRBV12-3 or TRBV12-4 and TRBJ2-1, with D tentatively TRBD2 (6 bases). The CDR3 is 13 amino acids. V was pared by 1 base and J by 12 bases, with 13 bases between. This CDR3 reads CASSLGLALGQFF. The CDR3, as DNA: TGTGCCAGCAGTTTAGGGCTAGCGTTGGGGCAGTTCTTC.

The chain has TRBV5-1 and TRBJ1-4; 8 positions agree with TRBD1. The length of the CDR3 is 14 residues. Germline-derived CDR1 and CDR2 are SGHRS and YFSETQ. The ends lost 1 base at V and 7 bases at J; junction bases unmatched: 3. The CDR3 DNA is TGCGCCAGCAGCTTGTTAGGACAGGGTGAAAAACTGTTTTTT. Its translation: CASSLLGQGEKLFF.

This sequence joins TRBV30 and TRBJ1-1, with D maybe TRBD1 (5 bases). Germline V gene sequence: CDR1 GTSNPN, CDR2 SVGIG (reference sequence). Trimming removed 4 bases from V and 6 bases from J, with 18 bases in between. There are 14 residues in the CDR3. The CDR3 protein is CAWILLWGPAEAFF. The CDR3 bases are TGTGCCTGGATACTACTATGGGGCCCGGCTGAAGCTTTCTTT.